This T cell receptor beta chain was recovered during a study of cytomegalovirus exposure and HLA in healthy donors. Findings and limits, study-wide: Reportedly, cytomegalovirus status was diagnosed with high sensitivity and specificity. While the bulk of TCR sequences proved rare, some public TCRs turned up in many donors. Subsequent analysis showed first-cohort TCR clusters tending to co-occur in 120 or so validation repertoires.

This clone was observed once. Its antigen is not identified. CDR1 and CDR2 from the germline V gene are SGHNT and YENEEA. With 5 bases clipped from V and 5 bases from J, the junction kept 5 bases outside the gene matches. CDR3 size: 13 residues. Here immunoSEQ multiplex PCR was the method, and the copy in TCRdb shows in-frame clones only, minus some. The repertoire consists of some 70,000 clones, with around 89% occurring once and the leading ten covering over 1.5%. This clonotype was sampled from a woman younger than 35 in good health and CMV-seronegative. The gene calls are TRBV11-3 and TRBJ2-5; TRBD2 agrees at 7 bases. The sequencing sample was made of PBMCs. The CDR3 DNA follows: TGTGCCAGCAGCCGGGGGGTCGTCGAGACCCAGTACTTC. Translating it yields CASSRGVVETQYF.